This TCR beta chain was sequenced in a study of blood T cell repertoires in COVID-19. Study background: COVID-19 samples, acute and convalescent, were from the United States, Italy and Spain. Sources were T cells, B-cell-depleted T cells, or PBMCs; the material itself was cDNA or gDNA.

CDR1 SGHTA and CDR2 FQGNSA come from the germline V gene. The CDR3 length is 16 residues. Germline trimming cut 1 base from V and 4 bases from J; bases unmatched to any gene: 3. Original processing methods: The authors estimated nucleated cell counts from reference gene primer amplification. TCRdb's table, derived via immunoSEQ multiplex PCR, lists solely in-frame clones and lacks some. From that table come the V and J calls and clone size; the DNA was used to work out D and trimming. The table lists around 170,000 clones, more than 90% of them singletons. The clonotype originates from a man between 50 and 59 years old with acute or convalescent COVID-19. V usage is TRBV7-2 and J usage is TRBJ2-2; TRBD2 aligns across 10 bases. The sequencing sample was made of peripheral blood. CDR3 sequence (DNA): TGTGCCAGCAGCTTAGGACTAGCGGGCATCACCGGGGAGCTGTTTTTT. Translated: CASSLGLAGITGELFF.